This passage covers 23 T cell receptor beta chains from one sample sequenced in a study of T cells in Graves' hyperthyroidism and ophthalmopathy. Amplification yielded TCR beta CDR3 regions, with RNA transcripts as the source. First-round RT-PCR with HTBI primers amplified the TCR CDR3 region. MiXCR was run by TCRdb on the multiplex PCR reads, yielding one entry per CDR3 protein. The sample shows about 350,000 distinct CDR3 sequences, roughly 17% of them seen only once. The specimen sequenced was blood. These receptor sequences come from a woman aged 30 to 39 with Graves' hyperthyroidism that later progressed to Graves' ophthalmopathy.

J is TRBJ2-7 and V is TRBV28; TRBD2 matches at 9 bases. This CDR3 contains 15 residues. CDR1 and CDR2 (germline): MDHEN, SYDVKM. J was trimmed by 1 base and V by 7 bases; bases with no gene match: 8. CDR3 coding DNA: TGTGCCAGCACTCCTTTCGCGGGGGGGTCCTACGAGCAGTACTTC. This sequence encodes CASTPFAGGSYEQYF. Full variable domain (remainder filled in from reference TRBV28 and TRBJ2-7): DVKVTQSSRYLVKRTGEKVFLECVQDMDHENMFWYRQDPGLGLRLIYFSYDVKMKEKGDIPEGYSVSREKKERFSLILESASTNQTSMYLCASTPFAGGSYEQYFGPGTRLTVT.

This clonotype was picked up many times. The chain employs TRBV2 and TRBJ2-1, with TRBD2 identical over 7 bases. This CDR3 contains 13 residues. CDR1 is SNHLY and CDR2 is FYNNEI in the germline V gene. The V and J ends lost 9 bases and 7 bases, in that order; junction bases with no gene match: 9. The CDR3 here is CASGLVLSNEQFF. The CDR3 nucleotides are TGTGCCAGTGGACTAGTTCTTTCGAATGAGCAGTTCTTC.

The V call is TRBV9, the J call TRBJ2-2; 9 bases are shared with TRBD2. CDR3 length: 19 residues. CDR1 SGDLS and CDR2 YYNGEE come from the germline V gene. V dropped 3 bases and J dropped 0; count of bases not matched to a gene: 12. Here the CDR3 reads CASSALGASGNTNTGELFF. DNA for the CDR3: TGTGCCAGCAGCGCCCTCGGGGCTAGCGGGAATACGAACACCGGGGAGCTGTTTTTT.

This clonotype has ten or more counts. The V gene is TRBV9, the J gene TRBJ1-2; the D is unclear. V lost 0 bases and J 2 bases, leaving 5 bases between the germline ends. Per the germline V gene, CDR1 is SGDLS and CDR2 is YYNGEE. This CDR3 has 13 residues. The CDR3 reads CASSVEVNYGYTF. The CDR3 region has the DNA TGTGCCAGCAGCGTAGAAGTAAACTATGGCTACACCTTC.

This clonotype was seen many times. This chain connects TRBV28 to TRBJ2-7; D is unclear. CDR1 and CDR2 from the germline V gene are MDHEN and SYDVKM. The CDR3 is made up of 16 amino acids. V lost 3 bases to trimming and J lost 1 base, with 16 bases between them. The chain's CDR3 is CASSFFPHTGSYEQYF. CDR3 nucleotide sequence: TGTGCCAGCAGTTTCTTCCCGCACACTGGATCCTACGAGCAGTACTTC.

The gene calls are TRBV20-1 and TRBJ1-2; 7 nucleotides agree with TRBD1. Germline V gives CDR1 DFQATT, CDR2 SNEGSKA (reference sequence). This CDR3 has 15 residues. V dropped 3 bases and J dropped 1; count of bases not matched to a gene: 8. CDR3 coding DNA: TGCAGTGCTAGGGGACAGCCAATTGATAACTATGGCTACACCTTC. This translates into CSARGQPIDNYGYTF.

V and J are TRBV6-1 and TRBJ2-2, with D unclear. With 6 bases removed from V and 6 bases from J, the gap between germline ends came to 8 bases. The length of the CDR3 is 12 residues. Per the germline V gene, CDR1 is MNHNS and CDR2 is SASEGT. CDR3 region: CASSRRAGELFF. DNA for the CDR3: TGTGCCAGCAGCAGGAGAGCCGGGGAGCTGTTTTTT.

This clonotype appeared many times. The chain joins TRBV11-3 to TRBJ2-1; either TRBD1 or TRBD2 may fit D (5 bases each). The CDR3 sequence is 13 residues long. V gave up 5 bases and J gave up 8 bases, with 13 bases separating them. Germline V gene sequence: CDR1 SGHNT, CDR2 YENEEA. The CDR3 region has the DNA TGTGCCAGCAGCAGGGACCAGCCCGATGAGCAGTTCTTC. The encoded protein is CASSRDQPDEQFF.

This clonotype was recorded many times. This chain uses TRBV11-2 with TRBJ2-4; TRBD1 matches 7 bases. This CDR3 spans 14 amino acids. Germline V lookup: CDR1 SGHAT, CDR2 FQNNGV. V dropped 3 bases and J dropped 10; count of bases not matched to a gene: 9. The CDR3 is CASSFWRGTAIQYF. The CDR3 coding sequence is TGTGCCAGCAGCTTCTGGCGTGGGACAGCGATTCAGTACTTC.

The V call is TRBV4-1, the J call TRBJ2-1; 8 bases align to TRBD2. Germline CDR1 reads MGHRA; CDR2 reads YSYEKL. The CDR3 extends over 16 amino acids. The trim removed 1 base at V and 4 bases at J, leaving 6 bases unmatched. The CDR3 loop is CASSQVSSGEYNEQFF. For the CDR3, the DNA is TGCGCCAGCAGCCAAGTGAGTAGCGGGGAATACAATGAGCAGTTCTTC.

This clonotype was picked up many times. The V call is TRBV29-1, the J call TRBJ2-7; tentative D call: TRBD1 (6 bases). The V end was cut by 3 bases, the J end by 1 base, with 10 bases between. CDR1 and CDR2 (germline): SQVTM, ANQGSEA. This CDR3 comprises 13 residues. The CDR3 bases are TGCAGCGTTGACATTGGACAGTCCTACGAGCAGTACTTC. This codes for CSVDIGQSYEQYF.

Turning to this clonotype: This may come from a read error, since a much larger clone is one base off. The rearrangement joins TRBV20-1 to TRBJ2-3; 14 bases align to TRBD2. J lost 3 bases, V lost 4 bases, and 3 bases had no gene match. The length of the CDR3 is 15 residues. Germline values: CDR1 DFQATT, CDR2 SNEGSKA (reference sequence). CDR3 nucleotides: TGCAGTGCTATGAGGACTAGCGGGGGGACAGATACGCAGTATTTT. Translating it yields CSAMRTSGGTDTQYF.

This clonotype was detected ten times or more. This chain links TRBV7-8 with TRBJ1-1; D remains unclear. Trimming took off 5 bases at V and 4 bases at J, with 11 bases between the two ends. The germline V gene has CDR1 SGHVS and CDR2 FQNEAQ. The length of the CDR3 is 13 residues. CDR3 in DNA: TGTGCCAGCAGCCCCCTATTGGCCACTGAAGCTTTCTTT. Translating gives CASSPLLATEAFF.

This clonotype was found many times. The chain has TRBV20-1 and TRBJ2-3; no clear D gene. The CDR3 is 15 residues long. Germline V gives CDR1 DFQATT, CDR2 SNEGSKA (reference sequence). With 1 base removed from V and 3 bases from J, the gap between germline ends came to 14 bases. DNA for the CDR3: TGCAGTGCTAGAGGTGTTGACGAAGGGACAGATACGCAGTATTTT. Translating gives CSARGVDEGTDTQYF.

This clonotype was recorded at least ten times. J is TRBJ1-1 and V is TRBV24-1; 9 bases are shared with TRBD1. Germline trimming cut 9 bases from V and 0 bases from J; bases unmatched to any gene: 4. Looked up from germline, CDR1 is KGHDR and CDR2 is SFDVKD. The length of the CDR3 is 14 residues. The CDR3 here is CATATGGVNTEAFF. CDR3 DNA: TGTGCCACCGCGACAGGGGGGGTGAACACTGAAGCTTTCTTT.

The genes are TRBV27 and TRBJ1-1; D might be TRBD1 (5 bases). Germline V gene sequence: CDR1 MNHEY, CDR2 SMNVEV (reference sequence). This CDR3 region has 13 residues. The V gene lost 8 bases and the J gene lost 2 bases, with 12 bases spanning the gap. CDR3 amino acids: CASSIGGNTEAFF. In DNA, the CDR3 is TGTGCCAGCTCAATCGGGGGAAACACTGAAGCTTTCTTT.

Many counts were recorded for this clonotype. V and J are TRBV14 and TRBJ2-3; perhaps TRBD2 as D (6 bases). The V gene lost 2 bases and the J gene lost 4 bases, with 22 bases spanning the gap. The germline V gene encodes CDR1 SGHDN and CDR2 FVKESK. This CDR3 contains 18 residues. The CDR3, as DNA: TGTGCCAGCAGCCAATCGGGGGTGACGGGGTTTCGCGCAGATACGCAGTATTTT. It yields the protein CASSQSGVTGFRADTQYF.

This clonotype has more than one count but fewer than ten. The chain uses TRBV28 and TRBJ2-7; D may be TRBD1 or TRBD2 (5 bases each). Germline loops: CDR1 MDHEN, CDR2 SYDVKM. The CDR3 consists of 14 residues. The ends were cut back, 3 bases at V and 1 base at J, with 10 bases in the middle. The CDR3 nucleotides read TGTGCCAGCAGTTTGGGGGATCCTTCCTACGAGCAGTACTTC. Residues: CASSLGDPSYEQYF.

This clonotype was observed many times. The CDR3 sequence: CASSLVMQRGETQYF. The CDR3 DNA reads as TGTGCCAGCAGCTTAGTGATGCAGCGGGGAGAGACCCAGTACTTC. The J gene is TRBJ2-5, the V gene TRBV11-2; 7 bases are a match to TRBD2. The trim removed 1 base at V and 4 bases at J, leaving 6 bases unmatched. From germline, CDR1 is SGHAT and CDR2 FQNNGV. CDR3 length: 15 residues. The full variable domain, with the rest looked up from reference TRBV11-2 and TRBJ2-5, is EAGVAQSPRYKIIEKRQSVAFWCNPISGHATLYWYQQILGQGPKLLIQFQNNGVVDDSQLPKDRFSAERLKGVDSTLKIQPAKLEDSAVYLCASSLVMQRGETQYFGPGTRLLVL.

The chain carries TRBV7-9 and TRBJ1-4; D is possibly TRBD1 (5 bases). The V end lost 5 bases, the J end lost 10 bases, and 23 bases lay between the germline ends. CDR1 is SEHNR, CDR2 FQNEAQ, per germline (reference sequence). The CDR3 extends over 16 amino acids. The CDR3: CASSPPPGTLIGKLFF. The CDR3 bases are TGTGCCAGCAGCCCCCCTCCCGGGACCCTGATAGGAAAACTGTTTTTT.

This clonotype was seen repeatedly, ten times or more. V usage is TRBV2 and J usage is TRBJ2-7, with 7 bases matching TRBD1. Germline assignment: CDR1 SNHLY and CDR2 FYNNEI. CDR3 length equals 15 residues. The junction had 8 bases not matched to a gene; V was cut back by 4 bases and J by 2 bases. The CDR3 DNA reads TGTGCCAGCAGTGTGCACAGGGGACCGACCTACGAGCAGTACTTC. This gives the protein CASSVHRGPTYEQYF.

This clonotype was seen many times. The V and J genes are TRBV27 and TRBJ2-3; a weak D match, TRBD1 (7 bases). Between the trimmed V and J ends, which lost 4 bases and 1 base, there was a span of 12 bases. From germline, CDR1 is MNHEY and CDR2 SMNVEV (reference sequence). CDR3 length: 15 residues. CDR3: CASSSQGGGTDTQYF. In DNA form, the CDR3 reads TGTGCCAGCAGTTCCCAGGGGGGCGGCACAGATACGCAGTATTTT.

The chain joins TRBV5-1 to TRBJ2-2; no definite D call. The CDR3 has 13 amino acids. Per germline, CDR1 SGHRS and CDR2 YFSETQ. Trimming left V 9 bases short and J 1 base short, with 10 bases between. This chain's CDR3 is CATMDGNTGELFF. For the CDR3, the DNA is TGCGCCACCATGGACGGGAACACCGGGGAGCTGTTTTTT. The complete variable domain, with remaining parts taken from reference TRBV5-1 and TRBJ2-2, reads KAGVTQTPRYLIKTRGQQVTLSCSPISGHRSVSWYQQTPGQGLQFLFEYFSETQRNKGNFPGRFSGRQFSNSRSEMNVSTLELGDSALYLCATMDGNTGELFFGEGSRLTVL.